This T cell receptor (beta chain) was captured in a study of Ad26.COV2.S vaccination and SARS-CoV-2 variants. Using immunoSEQ multiplex PCR, the repertoire was profiled, and TCRdb retains in-frame clones only, with some absent. The sample has under 550,000 clones; about 93% are singletons. Treatment of the sample: 15 to 20 received Ad26.COV2.S at low or high dose, single or two shots; several received placebo; per-sample allocation not given. Samples were taken on day 63 after the first vaccine or placebo injection. Germline CDR1 is SGHDT and CDR2 is YYEEEE. Trimming shortened V by 2 bases and J by 0 bases, and 6 bases separated the two germline ends. The CDR3 contains 13 residues. This clone occurred a few times. Within the sample, other DNA sequences also encode this same CDR3.

The rearrangement links TRBV5-6 to TRBJ2-7; D is unresolved. The sequencing here drew on peripheral blood, taken in a trial of Ad26.COV2.S vaccine versus placebo. The source of this sequence is a person between 18 and 60 years old who received the Ad26.COV2.S COVID-19 vaccine or a placebo. CDR3 residues: CASSFGSSYEQYF. The CDR3 DNA reads as TGTGCCAGCAGCTTTGGTAGCTCCTACGAGCAGTACTTC.